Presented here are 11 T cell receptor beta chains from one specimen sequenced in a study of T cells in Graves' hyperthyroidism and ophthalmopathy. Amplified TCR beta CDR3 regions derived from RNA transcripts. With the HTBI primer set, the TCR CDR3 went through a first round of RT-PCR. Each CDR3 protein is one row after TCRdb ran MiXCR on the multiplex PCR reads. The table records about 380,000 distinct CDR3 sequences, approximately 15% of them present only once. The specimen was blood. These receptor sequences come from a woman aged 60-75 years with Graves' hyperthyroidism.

DNA for the CDR3: TGTGCCAGCAGTTGGTCAGACTATGGCTACACCTTC. Protein sequence: CASSWSDYGYTF. The gene calls are TRBV28 and TRBJ1-2; D remains ambiguous. There are 12 residues in the CDR3. The V and J ends lost 4 bases and 3 bases respectively, with 6 bases between them. CDR1 and CDR2 (germline): MDHEN, SYDVKM.

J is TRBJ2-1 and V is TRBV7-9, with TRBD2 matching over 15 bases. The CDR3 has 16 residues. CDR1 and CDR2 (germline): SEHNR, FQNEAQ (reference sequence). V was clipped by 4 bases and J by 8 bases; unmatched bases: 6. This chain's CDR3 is CASSSPGLAGGHEQFF. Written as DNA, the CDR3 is TGTGCCAGCAGCTCACCCGGACTAGCGGGAGGGCATGAGCAGTTCTTC.

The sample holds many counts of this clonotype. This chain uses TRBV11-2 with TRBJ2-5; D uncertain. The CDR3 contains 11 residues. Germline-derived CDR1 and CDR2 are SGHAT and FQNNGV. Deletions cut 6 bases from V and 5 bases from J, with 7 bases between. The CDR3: CASRFGETQYF. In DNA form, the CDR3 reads TGTGCCAGCAGATTTGGGGAGACCCAGTACTTC.

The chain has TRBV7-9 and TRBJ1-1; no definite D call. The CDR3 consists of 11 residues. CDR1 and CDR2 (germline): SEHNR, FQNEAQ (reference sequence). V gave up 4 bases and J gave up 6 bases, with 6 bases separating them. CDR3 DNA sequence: TGTGCCAGCAGCTCGGGTGCTGAAGCTTTCTTT. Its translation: CASSSGAEAFF.

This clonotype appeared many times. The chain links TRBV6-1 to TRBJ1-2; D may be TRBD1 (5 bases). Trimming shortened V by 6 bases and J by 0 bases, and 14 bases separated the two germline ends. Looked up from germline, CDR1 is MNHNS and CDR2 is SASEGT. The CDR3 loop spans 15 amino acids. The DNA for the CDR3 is TGTGCCAGCAGCTCCCCCAAGGGGACTAACTATGGCTACACCTTC. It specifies CASSSPKGTNYGYTF.

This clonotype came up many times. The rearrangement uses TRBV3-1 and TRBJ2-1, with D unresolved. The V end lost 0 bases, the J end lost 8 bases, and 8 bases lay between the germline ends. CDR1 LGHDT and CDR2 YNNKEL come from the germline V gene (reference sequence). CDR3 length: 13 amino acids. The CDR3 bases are TGTGCCAGCAGCCAAGATCGGTTCCATGAGCAGTTCTTC. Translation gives CASSQDRFHEQFF.

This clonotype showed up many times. CDR3 region: CASSLGGFNEAFF. CDR3 bases: TGCGCCAGCAGCTTGGGAGGTTTCAATGAAGCTTTCTTT. This rearrangement joins TRBV5-1 to TRBJ1-1; D unclear. The CDR3 extends over 13 amino acids. CDR1 and CDR2 (germline): SGHRS, YFSETQ. V was clipped by 0 bases and J by 7 bases, with 10 bases between them.

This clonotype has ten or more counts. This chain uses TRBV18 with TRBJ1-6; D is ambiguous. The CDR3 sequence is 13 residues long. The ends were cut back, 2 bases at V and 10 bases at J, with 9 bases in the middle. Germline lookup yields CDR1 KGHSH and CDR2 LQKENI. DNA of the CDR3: TGTGCCAGCTCACCAACGGTGACCTCACCCCTCCACTTT. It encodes CASSPTVTSPLHF.

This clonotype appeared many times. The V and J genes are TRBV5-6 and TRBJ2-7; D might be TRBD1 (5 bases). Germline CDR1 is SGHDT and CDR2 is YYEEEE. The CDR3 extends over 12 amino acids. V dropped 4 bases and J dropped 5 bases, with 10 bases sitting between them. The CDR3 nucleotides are TGTGCCAGCAGCCGGACCAGGGACGAGCAGTACTTC. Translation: CASSRTRDEQYF. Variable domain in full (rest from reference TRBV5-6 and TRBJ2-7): DAGVTQSPTHLIKTRGQQVTLRCSPKSGHDTVSWYQQALGQGPQFIFQYYEEEERQRGNFPDRFSGHQFPNYSSELNVNALLLGDSALYLCASSRTRDEQYFGPGTRLTVT.

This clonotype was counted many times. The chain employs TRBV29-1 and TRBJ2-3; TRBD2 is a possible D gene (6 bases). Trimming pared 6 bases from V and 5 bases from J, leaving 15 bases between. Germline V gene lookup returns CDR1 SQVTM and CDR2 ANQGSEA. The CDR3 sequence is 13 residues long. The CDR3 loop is CSVGTAREDTQYF. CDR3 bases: TGCAGCGTAGGGACTGCCCGTGAAGATACGCAGTATTTT.

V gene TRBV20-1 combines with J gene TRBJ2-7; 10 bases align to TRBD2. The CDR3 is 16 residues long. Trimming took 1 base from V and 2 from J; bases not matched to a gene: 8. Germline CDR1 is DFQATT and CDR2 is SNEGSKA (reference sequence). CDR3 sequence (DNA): TGCAGTGCTAGAGCCCCCGCGACTAGCGGGCCCTACGAGCAGTACTTC. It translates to CSARAPATSGPYEQYF.